This TCR beta chain was identified in a study of patients and donors after allogeneic stem cell transplantation. The CDR3 contains 18 residues. V gave up 4 bases and J gave up 3 bases, with 25 bases separating them. CDR1 is MDHEN and CDR2 is SYDVKM in the germline V gene. TCRdb re-analysed the RT-PCR reads in MiXCR, keeping a single row per CDR3 protein. The table includes around 150,000 distinct CDR3 sequences, about 36% detected once. The specimen sequenced was blood, either unsorted or a sorted T cell fraction (not recorded which). This TCR came from a human donor who was either an allogeneic HSCT recipient or a stem cell or donor lymphocyte infusion donor (not recorded which). It is not recorded whose cells these are; they may come from a transplant donor. This chain joins TRBV28 and TRBJ2-7; unclear D gene. This chain's CDR3 is CASSSFSRKVTLVYEQYF. The CDR3 coding sequence is TGTGCCAGCAGTTCCTTTAGCCGGAAAGTGACACTTGTCTACGAGCAGTACTTC.